The rows below give T cell receptor beta chains drawn from one sample of a study of shared clonotypes between healthy human individuals. TCRdb keeps only in-frame clones here, not all; method: immunoSEQ multiplex PCR. The data show 550,000 to 750,000 clones, less than 97% seen once. Material: naive CD8+ T cells sorted from blood. Receptor source: a woman in her 30s in good health. The CDR3 runs from the conserved cysteine through the conserved F or W. A D gene is named only where the DNA matches it firmly. Size is stated for part of the rows, as once, few or many counts, or as a class when the clone is expanded.

D: -
V: TRBV7-2
size: -
J: TRBJ1-2
CDR3: CASTMRGPLALLNYGYTF
DNA: TGTGCCAGCACCATGAGGGGACCGCTAGCCCTTCTAAACTATGGCTACACCTTC

D: -
V: TRBV27
size: -
J: TRBJ2-7
CDR3: CASSPPFSHEQYF
DNA: TGTGCCAGCAGTCCCCCTTTCAGCCACGAGCAGTACTTC

D: TRBD2
V: TRBV10-2
size: -
J: TRBJ2-1
CDR3: CASTNGVAGDHNEQFF
DNA: TGCGCCAGCACCAACGGGGTAGCGGGAGATCACAATGAGCAGTTCTTC

D: -
V: TRBV21-1
size: -
J: TRBJ2-7
CDR3: CASSPRRAGYEQYF
DNA: TGTGCCAGCAGCCCCCGTCGGGCGGGCTACGAGCAGTACTTC

D: -
V: TRBV4-2
size: -
J: TRBJ2-1
CDR3: CASSQVRGGPLYNEQFF
DNA: TGTGCCAGCAGCCAAGTTCGAGGGGGGCCCCTCTACAATGAGCAGTTCTTC

D: -
V: TRBV9
size: few
J: TRBJ1-1
CDR3: CASSPSWGTEAFF
DNA: TGTGCCAGCAGCCCCAGTTGGGGGACTGAAGCTTTCTTT

D: -
V: TRBV29-1
size: -
J: TRBJ1-2
CDR3: CSVVGEINYGYTF
DNA: TGCAGCGTTGTTGGGGAGATTAACTATGGCTACACCTTC

D: -
V: TRBV13
size: -
J: TRBJ1-5
CDR3: CASSLGGGGNQPQHF
DNA: TGTGCCAGCAGCTTAGGCGGGGGTGGCAATCAGCCCCAGCATTTT

D: TRBD1
V: TRBV6-5
size: -
J: TRBJ1-2
CDR3: CASSYSKTGVPYGYTF
DNA: TGTGCCAGCAGTTACTCGAAGACAGGGGTGCCCTATGGCTACACCTTC

D: -
V: TRBV2
size: once
J: TRBJ1-1
CDR3: CASSEGAISNTEAFF
DNA: TGTGCCAGCAGTGAAGGGGCAATATCTAACACTGAAGCTTTCTTT

D: -
V: TRBV27
size: -
J: TRBJ2-1
CDR3: CASKPEAGSSYNEQFF
DNA: TGTGCCAGCAAACCTGAGGCGGGCAGCTCCTACAATGAGCAGTTCTTC

D: TRBD1
V: TRBV15
size: -
J: TRBJ2-1
CDR3: CATSRGSAGGFYNEQFF
DNA: TGTGCCACCAGCAGAGGATCAGCAGGGGGTTTTTACAATGAGCAGTTCTTC

D: -
V: TRBV5-6
size: -
J: TRBJ1-2
CDR3: CASSLVSGHGYTF
DNA: TGTGCCAGCAGCTTGGTCTCAGGGCATGGCTACACCTTC

D: -
V: TRBV28
size: -
J: TRBJ2-7
CDR3: CASSLGVYEQYF
DNA: TGTGCCAGCAGCCTTGGAGTCTACGAGCAGTACTTC

D: -
V: TRBV18
size: -
J: TRBJ2-7
CDR3: CASSDPDTSIYEQYF
DNA: TGTGCCAGCTCAGACCCCGATACATCCATCTACGAGCAGTACTTC

D: -
V: TRBV10-1
size: -
J: TRBJ2-1
CDR3: CASSADSSYNEQFF
DNA: TGCGCCAGCAGTGCAGACAGCTCCTACAATGAGCAGTTCTTC

D: TRBD2
V: TRBV7-6
size: -
J: TRBJ2-2
CDR3: CASSPVVAGYTGELFF
DNA: TGTGCCAGCAGCCCCGTGGTAGCGGGATACACCGGGGAGCTGTTTTTT

D: -
V: TRBV29-1
size: -
J: TRBJ2-7
CDR3: CSGWGDSYEQYF
DNA: TGCAGCGGGTGGGGGGATTCCTACGAGCAGTACTTC

D: TRBD1
V: TRBV2
size: -
J: TRBJ1-5
CDR3: CASAPADRAFNQPQHF
DNA: TGTGCCAGCGCCCCTGCGGACAGGGCGTTCAATCAGCCCCAGCATTTT

D: -
V: TRBV9
size: once
J: TRBJ2-1
CDR3: CASSVLEGSYNEQFF
DNA: TGTGCCAGCAGCGTCCTGGAGGGATCCTACAATGAGCAGTTCTTC

D: TRBD2
V: TRBV5-6
size: once
J: TRBJ2-5
CDR3: CASSLAGGRAGETQYF
DNA: TGTGCCAGCAGCTTGGCTGGCGGGAGGGCCGGGGAGACCCAGTACTTC

D: TRBD2
V: TRBV7-9
size: -
J: TRBJ2-7
CDR3: CASSSTSSGGSYEQYF
DNA: TGTGCCAGCAGCTCGACCTCTAGCGGGGGATCCTACGAGCAGTACTTC

D: TRBD1
V: TRBV4-1
size: -
J: TRBJ2-7
CDR3: CASSQDLPGGSYEQYF
DNA: TGCGCCAGCAGCCAAGATCTTCCAGGGGGCTCCTACGAGCAGTACTTC

D: -
V: TRBV7-2
size: -
J: TRBJ2-5
CDR3: CASSLEGLEGETQYF
DNA: TGTGCCAGCAGCTTAGAGGGGCTGGAGGGGGAGACCCAGTACTTC

D: TRBD2
V: TRBV29-1
size: -
J: TRBJ2-5
CDR3: CSVEDLSSGRLQETQYF
DNA: TGCAGCGTTGAAGATCTGTCTAGCGGGAGACTTCAAGAGACCCAGTACTTC

D: -
V: TRBV7-2
size: -
J: TRBJ2-7
CDR3: CASSLDSSWRNEQYF
DNA: TGTGCCAGCAGCTTAGATTCTAGTTGGAGAAACGAGCAGTACTTC

D: -
V: TRBV7-2
size: -
J: TRBJ2-5
CDR3: CASSSRTEQETQYF
DNA: TGTGCCAGCAGCTCCAGGACAGAGCAAGAGACCCAGTACTTC

D: -
V: TRBV18
size: -
J: TRBJ2-7
CDR3: CASSPPASDPYEQYF
DNA: TGTGCCAGCTCACCACCGGCTAGCGACCCCTACGAGCAGTACTTC

D: TRBD2
V: TRBV9
size: -
J: TRBJ2-5
CDR3: CASSATSNQAETQYF
DNA: TGTGCCAGCAGTGCGACTAGCAACCAAGCAGAGACCCAGTACTTC

D: TRBD1
V: TRBV9
size: -
J: TRBJ1-2
CDR3: CASSFPRDSPSIGYTF
DNA: TGTGCCAGCAGCTTTCCCCGGGACAGTCCTTCAATTGGCTACACCTTC

D: -
V: TRBV2
size: -
J: TRBJ2-7
CDR3: CASSEIMGGDNDEQYF
DNA: TGTGCCAGCAGTGAAATAATGGGGGGTGATAACGACGAGCAGTACTTC

D: -
V: TRBV11-2
size: -
J: TRBJ2-3
CDR3: CASTPPDFSTDTQYF
DNA: TGTGCCAGCACCCCCCCGGACTTTAGCACAGATACGCAGTATTTT

D: TRBD1
V: TRBV27
size: once
J: TRBJ2-7
CDR3: CASSLGTGSYEQYF
DNA: TGTGCCAGCAGCCTCGGGACAGGGAGCTACGAGCAGTACTTC

D: -
V: TRBV7-2
size: -
J: TRBJ2-2
CDR3: CASSPRLVSNTGELFF
DNA: TGTGCCAGCAGCCCGCGACTAGTTTCGAACACCGGGGAGCTGTTTTTT

D: -
V: TRBV4-2
size: once
J: TRBJ2-1
CDR3: CASSQNRVRGVDNEQFF
DNA: TGTGCCAGCAGCCAGAACAGGGTACGAGGTGTAGACAATGAGCAGTTCTTC

D: TRBD2
V: TRBV28
size: -
J: TRBJ2-1
CDR3: CASSLLAERYNEQFF
DNA: TGTGCCAGCAGTTTACTAGCGGAGCGGTACAATGAGCAGTTCTTC

D: -
V: TRBV5-1
size: -
J: TRBJ2-7
CDR3: CASSTNPGRHYEQYF
DNA: TGCGCCAGCAGCACGAACCCGGGACGGCACTACGAGCAGTACTTC

D: -
V: TRBV21-1
size: -
J: TRBJ2-7
CDR3: CASIGVRGEQYF
DNA: TGTGCCAGCATCGGCGTTCGGGGCGAGCAGTACTTC

D: -
V: TRBV11-2
size: -
J: TRBJ2-2
CDR3: CASNGDLTKTGELFF
DNA: TGTGCCAGCAACGGGGACTTGACAAAAACCGGGGAGCTGTTTTTT

D: -
V: TRBV4-1
size: -
J: TRBJ2-1
CDR3: CASSQEEGNEQFF
DNA: TGCGCCAGCAGCCAAGAGGAGGGGAATGAGCAGTTCTTC

D: -
V: TRBV4-1
size: -
J: TRBJ2-7
CDR3: CASSQDYYEQYF
DNA: TGCGCCAGCAGCCAAGACTACTACGAGCAGTACTTC

D: TRBD2
V: TRBV19
size: -
J: TRBJ2-3
CDR3: CASSARTSGYTDTQYF
DNA: TGTGCCAGTAGTGCTCGGACTAGCGGATACACAGATACGCAGTATTTT

D: -
V: TRBV14
size: -
J: TRBJ1-1
CDR3: CASSQDMGAGVHTEAFF
DNA: TGTGCCAGCAGCCAAGATATGGGGGCAGGGGTTCACACTGAAGCTTTCTTT

D: -
V: TRBV6-9
size: -
J: TRBJ2-1
CDR3: CASSYRLWVNEQFF
DNA: TGTGCCAGCAGTTATAGGCTTTGGGTCAATGAGCAGTTCTTC

D: TRBD2
V: TRBV13
size: -
J: TRBJ2-7
CDR3: CASSPVLTSGGYEQYF
DNA: TGTGCCAGCAGCCCAGTACTGACTAGCGGGGGGTACGAGCAGTACTTC

D: -
V: TRBV25-1
size: -
J: TRBJ2-2
CDR3: CASGEVGQNTGELFF
DNA: TGTGCCAGCGGGGAGGTGGGTCAGAACACCGGGGAGCTGTTTTTT

D: -
V: TRBV5-1
size: -
J: TRBJ2-7
CDR3: CASSYNALYEQYF
DNA: TGCGCCAGCAGCTATAACGCACTCTACGAGCAGTACTTC

D: -
V: TRBV7-6
size: -
J: TRBJ2-3
CDR3: CASSLAAVHRNTDTQYF
DNA: TGTGCCAGCAGCTTAGCGGCCGTCCACAGAAACACAGATACGCAGTATTTT

D: TRBD1
V: TRBV5-8
size: -
J: TRBJ1-1
CDR3: CASSLVGQGATEAFF
DNA: TGTGCCAGCAGCTTGGTTGGCCAGGGGGCCACTGAAGCTTTCTTT

D: -
V: TRBV28
size: -
J: TRBJ2-7
CDR3: CASSFPPREAEQYF
DNA: TGTGCCAGCAGTTTTCCGCCCAGGGAAGCCGAGCAGTACTTC

D: -
V: TRBV7-9
size: -
J: TRBJ2-5
CDR3: CASSSQKETQYF
DNA: TGTGCCAGCAGCTCTCAGAAAGAGACCCAGTACTTC

D: -
V: TRBV27
size: -
J: TRBJ2-2
CDR3: CASSLGPGAGTGELFF
DNA: TGTGCCAGCAGTTTAGGACCGGGGGCTGGCACCGGGGAGCTGTTTTTT

D: TRBD2
V: TRBV19
size: -
J: TRBJ2-3
CDR3: CASTPTSVTTDTQYF
DNA: TGTGCCAGTACCCCGACTAGCGTAACCACAGATACGCAGTATTTT

D: TRBD2
V: TRBV28
size: -
J: TRBJ2-1
CDR3: CASSQLAELTNEQFF
DNA: TGTGCCAGCAGCCAACTAGCGGAACTTACGAATGAGCAGTTCTTC

D: -
V: TRBV7-3
size: once
J: TRBJ2-1
CDR3: CASSFLGGSYNEQFF
DNA: TGTGCCAGCAGCTTCTTAGGGGGGTCCTACAATGAGCAGTTCTTC

D: -
V: TRBV29-1
size: -
J: TRBJ1-1
CDR3: CSVSRGSIEAFF
DNA: TGCAGCGTTTCCCGGGGAAGCATTGAAGCTTTCTTT

D: -
V: TRBV5-6
size: -
J: TRBJ2-7
CDR3: CASSLEGESYEQYF
DNA: TGTGCCAGCAGCTTGGAGGGGGAATCCTACGAGCAGTACTTC

D: -
V: TRBV27
size: once
J: TRBJ2-1
CDR3: CASSLTENNEQFF
DNA: TGTGCCAGCAGTTTGACGGAGAACAATGAGCAGTTCTTC

D: TRBD1
V: TRBV19
size: -
J: TRBJ2-1
CDR3: CASSIDAGTGFEQFF
DNA: TGTGCCAGTAGTATAGATGCCGGGACAGGCTTTGAGCAGTTCTTC